This T cell receptor (beta chain) appears in the sequencing data of a study of beta chain features in type 1 diabetes. The isolated RNA, all of it, was reverse transcribed, so expressed TCRB transcripts were what got sequenced. The table came from immunoSEQ multiplex PCR; TCRdb's copy has only in-frame clones and leaves some out. Found here are around 150,000 clones, around 8.5% of them singletons; the top ten hold 0.5% to 0.65%. V shed 4 bases and J shed 7 bases, with 15 bases lying between them. The CDR3 is 15 amino acids. In germline, CDR1 is SGHNT, CDR2 YYREEE (reference sequence). Purities in excess of 95% were seen in all sorted populations.

This clonotype originated in a man younger than 35 in good health. The sample taken for sequencing was central memory CD4+ T cells from blood. V gene TRBV5-4 combines with J gene TRBJ1-6; no definite D call. For the CDR3, the DNA is TGTGCCAGCAGCCCCCGGGATCCGGGCAATTCACCCCTCCACTTT. Its translation: CASSPRDPGNSPLHF. Looking up the rest from reference TRBV5-4 and TRBJ1-6 gives the full variable domain: ETGVTQSPTHLIKTRGQQVTLRCSSQSGHNTVSWYQQALGQGPQFIFQYYREEENGRGNFPPRFSGLQFPNYSSELNVNALELDDSALYLCASSPRDPGNSPLHFGNGTRLTVT.